The rows below give T cell receptor beta chains drawn from one sample of a study of CD8+ T cells in alopecia areata. Assay used: immunoSEQ multiplex PCR; TCRdb lists only in-frame clones, some missing. The sample lists about 97,000 clones, roughly two fifths seen once, with around 1.5% in the top ten. The sequenced sample consisted of CD4+ T cells sorted from blood. These receptor sequences come from a human donor with alopecia areata. Each CDR3 is given with its conserved first and last residue. A D gene is named only where the DNA matches it firmly. Clone size is not always given. Where it is, it says once, few, many or a class for expanded clones.

>TRBD1|.|TRBJ2-5|TRBV5-1
TGCGCCAGCAGCTTGGGGGACAGGGGTATGGAGACCCAGTACTTC
CASSLGDRGMETQYF
>.|.|TRBJ1-1|TRBV7-2
TGTGCCAGCAGCTTTGGACCGATCCAGAACACTGAAGCTTTCTTT
CASSFGPIQNTEAFF
>TRBD1|few|TRBJ2-1|TRBV7-9
TGTGCCAGCAGCCCCGTGACAGGGGCCCACAATGAGCAGTTCTTC
CASSPVTGAHNEQFF
>.|few|TRBJ2-3|TRBV10-3
TGTGCCATCAGTGAGAGCGGGCAGGGCGGCACAGATACGCAGTATTTT
CAISESGQGGTDTQYF
>.|.|TRBJ2-1|TRBV11-2
TGTGCCAGCAGCTTAGTTCAAGGGGATGAGCAGTTCTTC
CASSLVQGDEQFF
>.|.|TRBJ1-2|TRBV29-1
TGCAGCGTTGCAAAAGCTAACTATGGCTACACCTTC
CSVAKANYGYTF
>TRBD1|.|TRBJ2-3|TRBV5-1
TGCGCCAGCAGCTTGGACAGGGGGCACACAGATACGCAGTATTTT
CASSLDRGHTDTQYF
>.|.|TRBJ2-3|TRBV2
TGTGCCAGCAGTGTCGGTCCAGGGAGCACAGATACGCAGTATTTT
CASSVGPGSTDTQYF
>.|.|TRBJ2-7|TRBV5-1
TGCGCCAGCAGCTTGGTTCCGAGTGGGGGTCCCTACGAGCAGTACTTC
CASSLVPSGGPYEQYF
>.|.|TRBJ2-1|TRBV18
TGTGCCAGCTCCCAAGGGAGTGGCTCCTACAATGAGCAGTTCTTC
CASSQGSGSYNEQFF
>.|.|TRBJ2-3|TRBV7-3
TGTGCCAGCAGCTTAATGGGGGCGGGGAGCACAGATACGCAGTATTTT
CASSLMGAGSTDTQYF
>.|few|TRBJ1-5|TRBV15
TGTGCCACCAGCATTGGCAGGGCAGGGGGCAATCAGCCCCAGCATTTT
CATSIGRAGGNQPQHF
>.|.|TRBJ1-5|TRBV18
TGTGCCAGCTCACCTAAAGGACAGTGGAATCAGCCCCAGCATTTT
CASSPKGQWNQPQHF
>.|.|TRBJ2-7|TRBV27
TGTGCCGAGAACAGGACCTCCTACGAGCAGTACTTC
CAENRTSYEQYF
>.|.|TRBJ2-2|TRBV30
TGTGCCTGGGATCTAAACACCGGGGAGCTGTTTTTT
CAWDLNTGELFF
>.|.|TRBJ2-5|TRBV6-6
TGTGCCATCTCCGGGTCCCGAAGGGGGACCCAGTACTTC
CAISGSRRGTQYF
>.|.|TRBJ1-2|TRBV29-1
TGCAGCGTTGTCCCCTCGGGGGGCTGGGGCTACACCTTC
CSVVPSGGWGYTF
>.|.|TRBJ1-6|TRBV29-1
TGCAGCGTTGAAGAAGATTGGTCGGCAGGGCGTCCCAATTCACCCCTCCACTTT
CSVEEDWSAGRPNSPLHF
>.|.|TRBJ2-5|TRBV7-2
TGTGCCAGCAGCTTATCTGGGGTGGAGACCCAGTACTTC
CASSLSGVETQYF
>TRBD1|.|TRBJ2-7|TRBV7-9
TGTGCCAGCAGCCGATTACAGGGGCCCTACGAGCAGTACTTC
CASSRLQGPYEQYF
>TRBD2|.|TRBJ2-7|TRBV4-1
TGCGCCAGCAGCCAAGATCCCGCTAGCGGGAGAAACTACGAGCAGTACTTC
CASSQDPASGRNYEQYF
>.|.|TRBJ2-7|TRBV27
TGTGCCAGCTCCAGGGTAGCGAGCCCAACCTACGAGCAGTACTTC
CASSRVASPTYEQYF
>TRBD2|few|TRBJ2-6|TRBV27
TGTGCCAGCAGTTCCGGACTAGCGGGAGTCCTCTCTGGGGCCAACGTCCTGACTTTC
CASSSGLAGVLSGANVLTF
>.|.|TRBJ2-7|TRBV27
TGTGCCAGCACCCCGGGACCCCACCGGGAGCAGTACTTC
CASTPGPHREQYF
>.|.|TRBJ2-7|TRBV4-3
TGCGCCAGGGCCCCTTACGAGCAGTACTTC
CARAPYEQYF
>.|.|TRBJ2-1|TRBV5-1
TGCGCCAGCAGCTTGAGCCGTAGCGTCAATGAGCAGTTCTTC
CASSLSRSVNEQFF
>.|.|TRBJ1-6|TRBV27
TGTGCCAGCAGCAAACCAGGGGAGGGCTTAAGATCACCCCTCCACTTT
CASSKPGEGLRSPLHF
>.|.|TRBJ2-7|TRBV7-2
TGTGCCAGCAGCTTAGGTGCCTACGAGCAGTACTTC
CASSLGAYEQYF
>.|.|TRBJ2-3|TRBV7-9
TGTGCCAGCAGCTTAGTGGTCAGCACAGATACGCAGTATTTT
CASSLVVSTDTQYF
>.|few|TRBJ1-5|TRBV15
TGTGCCACCGGACCATGGGGCAATCAGCCCCAGCATTTT
CATGPWGNQPQHF
>TRBD1|.|TRBJ1-2|TRBV29-1
TGCAGCGTTGAAGATCCGGACAGGGGTTCGTGGGGCTACACCTTC
CSVEDPDRGSWGYTF
>.|.|TRBJ2-2|TRBV5-1
TGCGCCAGCAGCTTGGCTAGCGTGTTGGGCGGGGAGCTGTTTTTT
CASSLASVLGGELFF
>.|few|TRBJ2-3|TRBV7-9
TGTGCCAGCAGCTTAGCGCCCAACGAACGAACAGATACGCAGTATTTT
CASSLAPNERTDTQYF
>TRBD2|.|TRBJ2-2|TRBV5-1
TGCGCCAGCAGCTTGGCTCCTAGCGGGAACACCGGGGAGCTGTTTTTT
CASSLAPSGNTGELFF
>.|.|TRBJ2-3|TRBV4-3
TGCGCCAGCAGCCAAGATTCCCGCAGGGGCCCGCAGTATTTT
CASSQDSRRGPQYF
>.|few|TRBJ1-4|TRBV9
TGTGCCAGCAGCGTATTGGGGGAAAAACTGTTTTTT
CASSVLGEKLFF
>.|.|TRBJ2-5|TRBV2
TGTGCCAGCAGGAAGACAGGAGCCGGACAAGAGACCCAGTACTTC
CASRKTGAGQETQYF
>.|.|TRBJ2-5|TRBV5-1
TGCGCCAGCAGCTTGGGTAACCAAGAGACCCAGTACTTC
CASSLGNQETQYF
>TRBD1|few|TRBJ2-7|TRBV28
TGTGCCAGCTTATACAGGGGAAAGAGGGAGCAGTACTTC
CASLYRGKREQYF
>TRBD2|.|TRBJ2-5|TRBV30
TGTGCCTGGAGTGTACGGGGGGTGACGGAGACCCAGTACTTC
CAWSVRGVTETQYF
>TRBD2|.|TRBJ2-3|TRBV4-3
TGCGCCAGCAGCCAAGATACGTCTAGCGGGGCCAGCACAGATACGCAGTATTTT
CASSQDTSSGASTDTQYF
>.|.|TRBJ1-6|TRBV7-3
TGTGCCAGCGGACAGAACAATTCACCCCTCCACTTT
CASGQNNSPLHF
>.|.|TRBJ1-2|TRBV7-2
TGTGCCAGCAGCTTAGCGGGTGGCTACACCTTC
CASSLAGGYTF
>TRBD2|.|TRBJ2-1|TRBV11-2
TGTGCCAGCAGCTTAGGGCTAGTGAGGACTAGCTTAGGCAATGAGCAGTTCTTC
CASSLGLVRTSLGNEQFF
>.|.|TRBJ2-7|TRBV5-6
TGTGCCAGCAGCTTGGTCGGGGAGCAGTACTTC
CASSLVGEQYF